This is a list of T cell receptor beta chains from one sample in a study of OX40 agonist ivuxolimab in advanced cancers. Generated by immunoSEQ multiplex PCR, the TCRdb table keeps only in-frame clones and is missing some. The data show over 65,000 clones, around 86% seen once. The material sequenced was CD4+ or CD8+ T cells sorted from blood, taken in a trial of the OX40 agonist ivuxolimab. Source of these receptors: an adult with an advanced solid tumor such as melanoma, head and neck, liver or kidney cancer. The CDR3 runs from the conserved cysteine through the conserved F or W. D genes are given only for firm matches. Only part of the rows carry a size: once, few, many, or a class if the clone is expanded.

DNA: TGTGCCTGCCCCGGGACAGGGGGTGGCGGCTACACCTTC
CDR3: CACPGTGGGGYTF
V: TRBV28
D: TRBD1
J: TRBJ1-2
length: 13
size: -

DNA: TGTGCCAGCAGGAACCGGACGGCACAAGAGACCCAGTACTTC
CDR3: CASRNRTAQETQYF
V: TRBV25-1
D: -
J: TRBJ2-5
length: 14
size: -

DNA: TGTGCCAGCAGCAAAATTGAAAAACTGTTTTTT
CDR3: CASSKIEKLFF
V: TRBV21-1
D: -
J: TRBJ1-4
length: 11
size: -

DNA: TGTGCCAGCAGCTTAGCCCGCGGGACCGTGGGGACAGATACGCAGTATTTT
CDR3: CASSLARGTVGTDTQYF
V: TRBV11-3
D: -
J: TRBJ2-3
length: 17
size: -

DNA: TGTGCCAGCAGTTACCCTATTCGCGGGCCCCCCTACGAGCAGTACTTC
CDR3: CASSYPIRGPPYEQYF
V: TRBV6-5
D: -
J: TRBJ2-7
length: 16
size: -

DNA: TGTGCCAGTCTAGTTGCCGGGGAGCTGTTTTTT
CDR3: CASLVAGELFF
V: TRBV2
D: -
J: TRBJ2-2
length: 11
size: -

DNA: TGTGCCAGCAGTCCACAGGGTCGGGCCTACGAGCAGTACTTC
CDR3: CASSPQGRAYEQYF
V: TRBV4-2
D: -
J: TRBJ2-7
length: 14
size: -

DNA: TGTGCCAGCAGTCTACCCAGACAGGCTGCCCTCTATGGCTACACCTTC
CDR3: CASSLPRQAALYGYTF
V: TRBV28
D: -
J: TRBJ1-2
length: 16
size: -

DNA: TGTGCCAGCAGCGTAACCCCCAGCACAGATACGCAGTATTTT
CDR3: CASSVTPSTDTQYF
V: TRBV9
D: -
J: TRBJ2-3
length: 14
size: -

DNA: TGTGCCAGCAGTTTAATTACGGGGGGGGCTTCCGATACGCAGTATTTT
CDR3: CASSLITGGASDTQYF
V: TRBV27
D: TRBD2
J: TRBJ2-3
length: 16
size: -

DNA: TGTGCCAGCAGCTTGGAACAGGGGGCCTATGGCTACACCTTC
CDR3: CASSLEQGAYGYTF
V: TRBV5-4
D: TRBD1
J: TRBJ1-2
length: 14
size: few

DNA: TGTGCCTGGAGTCCACAGGGTGATGGCTACACCTTC
CDR3: CAWSPQGDGYTF
V: TRBV30
D: -
J: TRBJ1-2
length: 12
size: -

DNA: TGTGCCAGCAGCTCCGGGACGGACTCTGGAAACACCATATATTTT
CDR3: CASSSGTDSGNTIYF
V: TRBV5-4
D: -
J: TRBJ1-3
length: 15
size: -

DNA: TGTGCCAGCAGGACCGCGGGGGCCGGGGCCCAGCATTTT
CDR3: CASRTAGAGAQHF
V: TRBV7-2
D: -
J: TRBJ1-5
length: 13
size: -

DNA: TGCGCCAGCAGCCAGGGACAGGGTTACAACTATGGCTACACCTTC
CDR3: CASSQGQGYNYGYTF
V: TRBV4-1
D: TRBD1
J: TRBJ1-2
length: 15
size: -

DNA: TGTGCCAGCAGCAAACTAGCGGGGGGGCGAAGTACCGGGGAGCTGTTTTTT
CDR3: CASSKLAGGRSTGELFF
V: TRBV5-6
D: TRBD2
J: TRBJ2-2
length: 17
size: few

DNA: TGTGCCAGCAGCTTGGAACGGGGGGCCACAGATACGCAGTATTTT
CDR3: CASSLERGATDTQYF
V: TRBV13
D: -
J: TRBJ2-3
length: 15
size: -

DNA: TGCGCCAGCAGCTCACAGGGAAGATCAGATACGCAGTATTTT
CDR3: CASSSQGRSDTQYF
V: TRBV5-1
D: -
J: TRBJ2-3
length: 14
size: -

DNA: TGTGCCACCACCCCCCGGGCCAACTATGGCTACACCTTC
CDR3: CATTPRANYGYTF
V: TRBV19
D: -
J: TRBJ1-2
length: 13
size: -

DNA: TGTGCCAGTAGTGCGGAGTGGGGCAGGGGCAATCAGCCCCAGCATTTT
CDR3: CASSAEWGRGNQPQHF
V: TRBV19
D: -
J: TRBJ1-5
length: 16
size: -

DNA: TGTGCCAGCAGTGAGACAGGGGAAAATTCACCCCTCCACTTT
CDR3: CASSETGENSPLHF
V: TRBV25-1
D: TRBD1
J: TRBJ1-6
length: 14
size: -

DNA: TGTGCCAGCGCCCCGGACAGGAGCAATTCACCCCTCCACTTT
CDR3: CASAPDRSNSPLHF
V: TRBV18
D: TRBD1
J: TRBJ1-6
length: 14
size: -

DNA: TGTGCCAGCAGTTTAGGCCAGGACAGGGTTGAAAAACTGTTTTTT
CDR3: CASSLGQDRVEKLFF
V: TRBV28
D: TRBD1
J: TRBJ1-4
length: 15
size: -

DNA: TGTGCCAGCAACCGACAGGGCCACCCAAATGAAAAACTGTTTTTT
CDR3: CASNRQGHPNEKLFF
V: TRBV6-5
D: TRBD1
J: TRBJ1-4
length: 15
size: -

DNA: TGTGCCAGCAGCCCCCGACTAGCGGGGGGGGCGGGGGATACGCAGTATTTT
CDR3: CASSPRLAGGAGDTQYF
V: TRBV9
D: TRBD2
J: TRBJ2-3
length: 17
size: -

DNA: TGTGCCCTCATTAAGGACAGAACTTACAATGAGCAGTTCTTC
CDR3: CALIKDRTYNEQFF
V: TRBV21-1
D: -
J: TRBJ2-1
length: 14
size: -

DNA: TGTGCCAGCAGCTTAGGTCCTCTTCCCTACGAGCAGTACTTC
CDR3: CASSLGPLPYEQYF
V: TRBV4-2
D: -
J: TRBJ2-7
length: 14
size: once

DNA: TGTGCCAGCAGTCCGAGACAGATCCGAACCGGGGAGCTGTTTTTT
CDR3: CASSPRQIRTGELFF
V: TRBV5-5
D: -
J: TRBJ2-2
length: 15
size: -

DNA: TGCGCCAGCAGCCAAATACCCATGACAGGGAACTATGGCTACACCTTC
CDR3: CASSQIPMTGNYGYTF
V: TRBV4-1
D: TRBD1
J: TRBJ1-2
length: 16
size: -

DNA: TGTGCCAGCAGCTGGGGGCGTGCGAGCTCTGGAAACACCATATATTTT
CDR3: CASSWGRASSGNTIYF
V: TRBV9
D: -
J: TRBJ1-3
length: 16
size: -

DNA: TGTGCCAGCAGCCCGTCCCGGGACAGGGTCCGGTTAGAAAAACTGTTTTTT
CDR3: CASSPSRDRVRLEKLFF
V: TRBV5-5
D: TRBD1
J: TRBJ1-4
length: 17
size: -

DNA: TGTGCCAGCAGCGCTAGGGTAGGGTGGGGTAGTTCACCCCTCCACTTT
CDR3: CASSARVGWGSSPLHF
V: TRBV2
D: -
J: TRBJ1-6
length: 16
size: -

DNA: TGTGCCTGGGCCCCGGGTGGAAATCAGCCCCAGCATTTT
CDR3: CAWAPGGNQPQHF
V: TRBV30
D: -
J: TRBJ1-5
length: 13
size: -